This TCR beta chain was identified during a study of PD-1 blockade in classical Hodgkin lymphoma. Every patient experienced relapse after autologous stem cell transplantation, and brentuximab vedotin exposure varied. Study-level results: The baseline diversity of complete responders showed similarity to that of newly diagnosed patients.

Sequencing was performed with immunoSEQ multiplex PCR; in TCRdb, only in-frame clones are kept and a portion is missing. The table includes some 16,000 clones, 82% detected once. Worth noting for this clone: Antigen: not known.

The germline V gene has CDR1 SGHKS and CDR2 YYEKEE (reference sequence). J was trimmed by 7 bases and V by 0 bases; bases with no gene match: 11. This CDR3 has 17 amino acids. This chain uses TRBV5-5 with TRBJ1-4, with TRBD1 matching over 8 bases. The starting material was peripheral blood mononuclear cells (PBMCs), obtained before the second cycle of nivolumab. The source of this sequence is a human donor with classical Hodgkin lymphoma. This CDR3 reads CASSLGLYRDRSEKLFF. The CDR3 nucleotides are TGTGCCAGCAGCTTGGGCCTTTACAGGGACAGGAGTGAAAAACTGTTTTTT. The full variable domain, rest sourced from reference TRBV5-5 and TRBJ1-4, is DAGVTQSPTHLIKTRGQQVTLRCSPISGHKSVSWYQQVLGQGPQFIFQYYEKEERGRGNFPDRFSARQFPNYSSELNVNALLLGDSALYLCASSLGLYRDRSEKLFFGSGTQLSVL.